The 32 T cell receptor beta chains below come from one sample, sequenced in a study of CD8+ T cells in alopecia areata. Extracted RNA was reverse transcribed into cDNA, the sequencing template. TCRdb keeps only in-frame clones here, not all; method: immunoSEQ multiplex PCR. The data contain approximately 29,000 clones, over 60% of them singletons. Sequenced input: NKG2D-low CD8+ T cells sorted from blood. The receptors were sampled from a human donor with alopecia areata.

The chain carries TRBV27 and TRBJ1-5, with D possibly being TRBD1 (5 bases). Germline CDR1 reads MNHEY; CDR2 reads SMNVEV (reference sequence). The CDR3 totals 15 residues. Trimming cost V 1 base and J 3 bases, with 10 bases left between them. The CDR3 region is CASSLWGGANQPQHF. CDR3 sequence (DNA): TGTGCCAGCAGTTTATGGGGAGGGGCCAATCAGCCCCAGCATTTT.

This clone was recorded a few times. The gene calls are TRBV7-9 and TRBJ2-3; a possible D gene is TRBD2 (5 bases). Germline lookup yields CDR1 SEHNR and CDR2 FQNEAQ (reference sequence). The CDR3 is 16 residues long. Trimming left V 1 base short and J 2 bases short, with 13 bases between. The CDR3 reads CASSLGELVATDTQYF. CDR3 nucleotide sequence: TGTGCCAGCAGCTTAGGGGAACTAGTGGCCACAGATACGCAGTATTTT.

The rearrangement uses TRBV7-2 and TRBJ2-1, with 10 bases that match TRBD1. Looked up from germline, CDR1 is SGHTA and CDR2 is FQGNSA. The trim removed 5 bases at V and 2 bases at J, leaving 6 bases unmatched. The CDR3 extends over 16 amino acids. CDR3 sequence: CASSARDRGTYNEQFF. In DNA form, the CDR3 reads TGTGCCAGCAGCGCAAGGGACAGGGGAACCTACAATGAGCAGTTCTTC.

This clone was observed a handful of times. The chain couples TRBV28 to TRBJ2-3; TRBD1 matches at 7 bases. Germline CDR1 MDHEN, CDR2 SYDVKM. V trimming: 1 base; J trimming: 2 bases; junction bases outside the gene matches: 12. The CDR3 extends over 18 amino acids. CDR3 sequence reads: CASSLLFALDRNTDTQYF. CDR3 nucleotide sequence: TGTGCCAGCAGTTTATTGTTCGCCTTGGACAGGAACACAGATACGCAGTATTTT.

V and J are TRBV7-6 and TRBJ2-3; TRBD2 matches 10 bases. V was pared by 1 base and J by 2 bases, with 6 bases of the junction left unmatched. This CDR3 contains 17 residues. In germline, CDR1 is SGHVS, CDR2 FNYEAQ. The CDR3 coding sequence is TGTGCCAGCAGCTTAGAACCTAGCGGGGGACACACAGATACGCAGTATTTT. Protein sequence: CASSLEPSGGHTDTQYF.

The chain uses TRBV4-2 and TRBJ1-1; no definite D call. Germline V gene sequence: CDR1 LGHNA, CDR2 YNFKEQ. V lost 1 base, J lost 1 base, and 7 bases lay in between. The CDR3 length is 14 residues. The CDR3 spells CASSQVDENTEAFF. In nucleotides, the CDR3 is TGTGCCAGCAGCCAAGTGGACGAGAACACTGAAGCTTTCTTT.

J is TRBJ2-5 and V is TRBV4-2; D is undetermined. Deletions cut 2 bases from V and 4 bases from J, with 17 bases between. This CDR3 contains 16 residues. Germline CDR1 reads LGHNA; CDR2 reads YNFKEQ. In nucleotides, the CDR3 is TGTGCCAGCAGCCAAACCACAGCTAACGACGGAGAGACCCAGTACTTC. Its translation is CASSQTTANDGETQYF.

The chain links TRBV19 to TRBJ2-7; TRBD2 is a possible D gene (5 bases). V was cut by 10 bases and J by 6 bases, with 19 bases left in between. Germline V gene sequence: CDR1 LNHDA, CDR2 SQIVND (reference sequence). This CDR3 contains 13 residues. The CDR3 nucleotides read TGTGCCACCGCATGGGGAGCTGGCTCCGAGCAGTACTTC. Translated: CATAWGAGSEQYF.

The chain has TRBV28 and TRBJ1-1; 8 nucleotides agree with TRBD1. After removal of 5 bases from V and 1 base from J, the junction contained 6 bases not matched to a gene. The CDR3 loop spans 15 amino acids. In germline, CDR1 is MDHEN, CDR2 SYDVKM. CDR3: CASSPPGQENTEAFF. In DNA form, the CDR3 reads TGTGCCAGCAGTCCCCCGGGACAGGAGAACACTGAAGCTTTCTTT.

This clone was seen only a few times. The gene calls are TRBV7-9 and TRBJ1-6; D might be TRBD1 (6 bases). The CDR3 covers 16 residues. Trimming stripped 5 bases from V and 0 bases from J, with 11 bases between. Germline V gene sequence: CDR1 SEHNR, CDR2 FQNEAQ (reference sequence). CDR3 coding DNA: TGTGCCAGCAGCCCCGTGACAGGCTCCTATAATTCACCCCTCCACTTT. Protein product: CASSPVTGSYNSPLHF.

J is TRBJ2-2 and V is TRBV7-9, with D hard to call. Germline V lookup: CDR1 SEHNR, CDR2 FQNEAQ (reference sequence). The length of the CDR3 is 13 residues. V was shortened by 5 bases and J by 6 bases, with 10 bases between the two germline ends. The CDR3 sequence is CASSSLVPGELFF. CDR3 DNA: TGTGCCAGCAGCAGCTTGGTCCCCGGGGAGCTGTTTTTT.

The V call is TRBV6-1, the J call TRBJ2-1; 10 nucleotides line up with TRBD1. Losses at the gene ends were 4 bases for V and 6 bases for J; bases not matched to a gene: 6. The CDR3 spans 15 residues. Germline values: CDR1 MNHNS, CDR2 SASEGT. The CDR3 loop reads CASSVQTGGFNEQFF. The CDR3 region has the DNA TGTGCCAGCAGTGTTCAGACAGGGGGCTTCAATGAGCAGTTCTTC.

This clone was seen only once. The genes are TRBV15 and TRBJ2-1, with 10 bases fitting TRBD1. The CDR3 covers 14 residues. J was trimmed by 5 bases and V by 5 bases; bases with no gene match: 3. The V gene's germline CDR1 is LNHNV and CDR2 YYDKDF (reference sequence). CDR3 sequence reads: CATSDRGQDNEQFF. Written as DNA, the CDR3 is TGTGCCACCAGCGACAGGGGGCAGGACAATGAGCAGTTCTTC.

V gene TRBV15 combines with J gene TRBJ2-7; D gene ambiguous. This CDR3 comprises 12 residues. V was trimmed by 1 base and J by 5 bases, leaving 6 bases between them. The V gene's germline CDR1 is LNHNV and CDR2 YYDKDF (reference sequence). DNA for the CDR3: TGTGCCACCAGCAGAGCAGGTCACGAGCAGTACTTC. This translates into CATSRAGHEQYF.

This clone was picked up one time. The J gene is TRBJ2-1, the V gene TRBV7-9; 11 bases line up with TRBD2. Germline V CDR1 and CDR2: SEHNR, FQNEAQ (reference sequence). V was pared by 4 bases and J by 10 bases, with 9 bases of the junction left unmatched. The CDR3 has 15 amino acids. CDR3 DNA sequence: TGTGCCAGCAGCTCCACTAGCGGGGGCCTCGGGGAGCAGTTCTTC. Translating gives CASSSTSGGLGEQFF.

The genes are TRBV9 and TRBJ2-1; TRBD1 aligns across 11 bases. Germline loops: CDR1 SGDLS, CDR2 YYNGEE. V lost 2 bases, J lost 6 bases, and 4 bases stayed unmatched. This CDR3 spans 15 amino acids. The chain's CDR3 is CASSVIGTGGNEQFF. The DNA for the CDR3 is TGTGCCAGCAGCGTTATTGGGACAGGGGGCAATGAGCAGTTCTTC.

This clone showed up just a few times. The chain couples TRBV7-9 to TRBJ2-7, with D possibly matching TRBD1 (5 bases). This CDR3 contains 12 residues. The ends were cut back, 8 bases at V and 3 bases at J, with 11 bases in the middle. CDR1 is SEHNR and CDR2 is FQNEAQ in the germline V gene (reference sequence). Here the CDR3 reads CASLDNNYEQYF. The CDR3 DNA is TGTGCCAGCCTGGACAATAACTACGAGCAGTACTTC.

The rearrangement joins TRBV7-9 to TRBJ2-7; TRBD1 agrees at 7 bases. Trimming took 5 bases from V and 5 from J; bases not matched to a gene: 3. The length of the CDR3 is 12 residues. Germline V gives CDR1 SEHNR, CDR2 FQNEAQ (reference sequence). The CDR3 reads CASSDRENEQYF. The CDR3 DNA reads TGTGCCAGCAGCGACAGGGAAAACGAGCAGTACTTC. Using reference TRBV7-9 and TRBJ2-7 for the parts outside the CDR3, the full variable domain is DTGVSQNPRHKITKRGQNVTFRCDPISEHNRLYWYRQTLGQGPEFLTYFQNEAQLEKSRLLSDRFSAERPKGSFSTLEIQRTEQGDSAMYLCASSDRENEQYFGPGTRLTVT.

The chain uses TRBV4-3 and TRBJ2-7, with a tentative D call TRBD2 (5 bases). Trimming cost V 3 bases and J 7 bases, with 19 bases left between them. This CDR3 has 15 residues. CDR1 and CDR2 from the germline V gene are LGHNA and YSLEER. The CDR3 protein is CASSQDTRAGGEQYF. The CDR3 DNA reads TGCGCCAGCAGCCAGGATACCCGGGCGGGTGGGGAGCAGTACTTC.

The V and J genes are TRBV15 and TRBJ2-7; possible D gene TRBD1, 6 bases. The CDR3 loop spans 15 amino acids. V was cut by 4 bases and J by 2 bases, with 15 bases left in between. The germline gives CDR1 LNHNV, CDR2 YYDKDF (reference sequence). This chain's CDR3 is CATSKSRDKPYEQYF. In DNA form, the CDR3 reads TGTGCCACCAGCAAAAGTCGGGACAAGCCCTACGAGCAGTACTTC.

This clone was found a few times. The rearrangement joins TRBV4-1 to TRBJ2-7, with 8 bases matching TRBD1. CDR3 length: 13 amino acids. J lost 4 bases, V lost 4 bases, and 3 bases had no gene match. Germline V gives CDR1 MGHRA, CDR2 YSYEKL. The CDR3 bases are TGCGCCAGCAGCCCAGGGGGCCAATACGAGCAGTACTTC. Its translation is CASSPGGQYEQYF.

Here the CDR3 DNA reads TGTGCCAGCAGCGCAGGGTCGGAAAACATTCAGTACTTC. It specifies CASSAGSENIQYF. V gene TRBV6-1 combines with J gene TRBJ2-4; D possibly corresponds to TRBD1 (5 bases). V lost 6 bases, J lost 5 bases, and 11 bases lay in between. This CDR3 spans 13 amino acids. Germline loops: CDR1 MNHNS, CDR2 SASEGT.

The CDR3 coding sequence is TGTGCCAGCAGCAAGAGGGGCGGGGGGGCAGGTTCCTACGAGCAGTACTTC. It yields the protein CASSKRGGGAGSYEQYF. V usage is TRBV13 and J usage is TRBJ2-7; TRBD2 aligns across 9 bases. CDR1 is PRHDT, CDR2 FYEKMQ, per germline (reference sequence). This CDR3 has 17 amino acids. With V trimmed by 5 bases and J by 1 base, 12 bases remained unmatched.

This chain connects TRBV6-1 to TRBJ1-1, with D tentatively TRBD1 (5 bases). Trimming cost V 6 bases and J 2 bases, with 10 bases left between them. This CDR3 is built from 13 residues. Germline lookup yields CDR1 MNHNS and CDR2 SASEGT. CDR3 residues: CASRGDRNTEAFF. CDR3 sequence (DNA): TGTGCCAGCAGAGGAGACAGAAACACTGAAGCTTTCTTT.

The rearrangement joins TRBV4-2 to TRBJ2-7; no clear D. The germline gives CDR1 LGHNA, CDR2 YNFKEQ. V gave up 2 bases and J gave up 3 bases, with 11 bases separating them. The CDR3 consists of 14 residues. CDR3 in DNA: TGTGCCAGCAGCCAATCCGGCGGCGACTACGAGCAGTACTTC. This sequence encodes CASSQSGGDYEQYF.

V gene TRBV7-8 combines with J gene TRBJ1-2; 7 bases match TRBD1. This CDR3 region has 12 residues. V shed 5 bases, J shed 8 bases, and the junction held 5 bases outside the gene matches. The germline V gene has CDR1 SGHVS and CDR2 FQNEAQ. The CDR3 loop is CASSEDRRGYTF. CDR3 nucleotide sequence: TGTGCCAGCAGCGAGGACAGGAGGGGCTACACCTTC.

This sequence joins TRBV9 and TRBJ2-7; 8 bases align to TRBD1. Germline-derived CDR1 and CDR2 are SGDLS and YYNGEE. The CDR3 runs 13 residues. V lost 5 bases, J lost 6 bases, and 7 bases stayed unmatched. This chain's CDR3 is CASSQTGTGEQYF. As DNA, the CDR3 is TGTGCCAGCAGTCAGACAGGGACAGGCGAGCAGTACTTC. Full variable domain (remainder filled in from reference TRBV9 and TRBJ2-7): DSGVTQTPKHLITATGQRVTLRCSPRSGDLSVYWYQQSLDQGLQFLIQYYNGEERAKGNILERFSAQQFPDLHSELNLSSLELGDSALYFCASSQTGTGEQYFGPGTRLTVT.

This clone is deemed large. CDR3 amino acids: CASSIAEGTGANVLTF. The DNA for the CDR3 is TGTGCCAGTAGTATAGCGGAGGGGACTGGGGCCAACGTCCTGACTTTC. The rearrangement uses TRBV19 and TRBJ2-6, with D possibly matching TRBD2 (6 bases). Germline assignment: CDR1 LNHDA and CDR2 SQIVND (reference sequence). This CDR3 has 16 residues. V lost 1 base, J lost 2 bases, and 9 bases lay in between.

The V call is TRBV9, the J call TRBJ2-1; 11 bases line up with TRBD2. J lost 5 bases, V lost 0 bases, and 4 bases had no gene match. The V gene's germline CDR1 is SGDLS and CDR2 YYNGEE. CDR3 length: 16 residues. CDR3 region: CASSVGTSGRDNEQFF. The CDR3 nucleotides read TGTGCCAGCAGCGTAGGTACTAGCGGGAGAGACAATGAGCAGTTCTTC. The full variable domain, completed using reference TRBV9 and TRBJ2-1, is DSGVTQTPKHLITATGQRVTLRCSPRSGDLSVYWYQQSLDQGLQFLIQYYNGEERAKGNILERFSAQQFPDLHSELNLSSLELGDSALYFCASSVGTSGRDNEQFFGPGTRLTVL.

The chain has TRBV28 and TRBJ2-1, with 11 bases aligning to TRBD2. V shed 3 bases and J 6 bases; nucleotides not matched to a gene: 7. This CDR3 region has 16 residues. Germline assignment: CDR1 MDHEN and CDR2 SYDVKM. The CDR3 here is CASSFASGRPGNEQFF. DNA of the CDR3: TGTGCCAGCAGTTTTGCTAGCGGGAGGCCGGGCAATGAGCAGTTCTTC.

The chain carries TRBV5-6 and TRBJ2-7; tentative D call: TRBD2 (6 bases). The germline V gene has CDR1 SGHDT and CDR2 YYEEEE. The CDR3 extends over 16 amino acids. Trimming removed 0 bases at V and 4 bases at J, with 17 bases between. The CDR3 DNA follows: TGTGCCAGCAGCTTGGAGTCGGGAGAGCTCCTTTACGAGCAGTACTTC. Its protein product is CASSLESGELLYEQYF.

The CDR3 loop reads CASSILAGSSYEQYF. CDR3 nucleotide sequence: TGTGCCAGCAGCATCCTAGCGGGGAGCTCCTACGAGCAGTACTTC. The chain joins TRBV27 to TRBJ2-7; 9 bases match TRBD2. Trimming removed 6 bases from V and 0 bases from J; junction bases left unmatched: 6. CDR1 and CDR2 from the germline V gene are MNHEY and SMNVEV (reference sequence). CDR3 length: 15 amino acids.